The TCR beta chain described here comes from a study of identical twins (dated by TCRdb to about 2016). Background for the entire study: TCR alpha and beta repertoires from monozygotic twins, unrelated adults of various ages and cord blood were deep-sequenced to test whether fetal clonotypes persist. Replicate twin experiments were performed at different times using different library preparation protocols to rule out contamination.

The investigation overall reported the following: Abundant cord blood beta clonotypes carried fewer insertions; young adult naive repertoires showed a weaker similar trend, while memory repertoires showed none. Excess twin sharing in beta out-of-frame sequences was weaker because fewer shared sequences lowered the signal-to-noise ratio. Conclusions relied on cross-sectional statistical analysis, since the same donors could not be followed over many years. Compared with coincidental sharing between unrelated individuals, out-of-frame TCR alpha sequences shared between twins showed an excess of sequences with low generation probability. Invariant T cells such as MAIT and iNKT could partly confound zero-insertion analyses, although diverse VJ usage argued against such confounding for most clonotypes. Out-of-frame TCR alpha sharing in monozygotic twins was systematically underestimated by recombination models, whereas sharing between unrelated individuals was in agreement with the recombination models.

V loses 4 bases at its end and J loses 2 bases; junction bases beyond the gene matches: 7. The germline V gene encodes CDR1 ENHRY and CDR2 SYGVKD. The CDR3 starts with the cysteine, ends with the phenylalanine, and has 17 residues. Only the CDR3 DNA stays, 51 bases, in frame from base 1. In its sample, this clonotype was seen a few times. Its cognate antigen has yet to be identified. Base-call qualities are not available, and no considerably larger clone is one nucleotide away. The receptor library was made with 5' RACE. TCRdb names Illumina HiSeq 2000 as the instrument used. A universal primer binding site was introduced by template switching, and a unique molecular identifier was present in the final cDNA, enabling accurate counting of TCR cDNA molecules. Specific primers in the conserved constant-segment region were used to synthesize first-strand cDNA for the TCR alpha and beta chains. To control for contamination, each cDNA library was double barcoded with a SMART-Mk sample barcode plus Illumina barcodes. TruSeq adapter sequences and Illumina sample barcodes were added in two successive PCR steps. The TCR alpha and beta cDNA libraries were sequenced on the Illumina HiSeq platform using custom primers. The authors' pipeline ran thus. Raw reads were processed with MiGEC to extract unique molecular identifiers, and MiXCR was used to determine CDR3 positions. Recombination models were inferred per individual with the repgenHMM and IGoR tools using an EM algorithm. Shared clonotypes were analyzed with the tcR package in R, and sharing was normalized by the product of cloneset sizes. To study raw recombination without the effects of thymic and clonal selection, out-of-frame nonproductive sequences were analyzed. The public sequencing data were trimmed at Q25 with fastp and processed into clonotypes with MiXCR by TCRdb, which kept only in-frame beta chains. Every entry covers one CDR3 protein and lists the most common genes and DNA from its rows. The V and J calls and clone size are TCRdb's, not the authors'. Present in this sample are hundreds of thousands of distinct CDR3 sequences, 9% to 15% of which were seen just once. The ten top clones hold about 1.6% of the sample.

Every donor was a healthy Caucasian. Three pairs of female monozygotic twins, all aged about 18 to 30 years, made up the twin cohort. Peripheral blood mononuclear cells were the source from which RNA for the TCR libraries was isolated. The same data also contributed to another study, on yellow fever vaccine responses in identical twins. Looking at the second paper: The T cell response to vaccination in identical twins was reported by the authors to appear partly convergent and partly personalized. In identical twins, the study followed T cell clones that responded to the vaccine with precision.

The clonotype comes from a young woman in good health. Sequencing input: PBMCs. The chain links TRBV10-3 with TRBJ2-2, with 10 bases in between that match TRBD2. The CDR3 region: CAISALAGDANTGELFF. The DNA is TGTGCCATCAGTGCTCTAGCGGGGGACGCTAACACCGGGGAGCTGTTTTTT.